Sequencing of this T cell receptor beta chain was carried out in a study of T cell responses to AZD1222 COVID-19 vaccine. Study-wide findings and caveats: The repertoires were collected only after the peak T cell response. Dominant at 160-218 and 743-854, vaccine-associated CD4 TCRs also spanned spike. Close to half of all spike-specific TCRs reportedly target regions of the variants that are unmutated. Only a handful of AZD1222 recipients were seropositive at baseline.

The CDR3 extends over 14 amino acids. The germline V gene has CDR1 MDHEN and CDR2 SYDVKM. V was clipped by 6 bases and J by 6 bases, with 15 bases between them. Produced via immunoSEQ multiplex PCR; TCRdb's table is partial and in-frame only. The sample records about 150,000 clones, approximately 94% being singletons. Comment on this clone: As yet, its antigen is unknown.

Sample: peripheral blood, taken on day 0 of AZD1222 vaccination. This chain connects TRBV28 to TRBJ1-5; D is undetermined. The sequence derives from an adult in good health. The CDR3 nucleotides are TGTGCCAGCAGCCTGTCAACAACCATTCAGCCCCAGCATTTT. This sequence encodes CASSLSTTIQPQHF.